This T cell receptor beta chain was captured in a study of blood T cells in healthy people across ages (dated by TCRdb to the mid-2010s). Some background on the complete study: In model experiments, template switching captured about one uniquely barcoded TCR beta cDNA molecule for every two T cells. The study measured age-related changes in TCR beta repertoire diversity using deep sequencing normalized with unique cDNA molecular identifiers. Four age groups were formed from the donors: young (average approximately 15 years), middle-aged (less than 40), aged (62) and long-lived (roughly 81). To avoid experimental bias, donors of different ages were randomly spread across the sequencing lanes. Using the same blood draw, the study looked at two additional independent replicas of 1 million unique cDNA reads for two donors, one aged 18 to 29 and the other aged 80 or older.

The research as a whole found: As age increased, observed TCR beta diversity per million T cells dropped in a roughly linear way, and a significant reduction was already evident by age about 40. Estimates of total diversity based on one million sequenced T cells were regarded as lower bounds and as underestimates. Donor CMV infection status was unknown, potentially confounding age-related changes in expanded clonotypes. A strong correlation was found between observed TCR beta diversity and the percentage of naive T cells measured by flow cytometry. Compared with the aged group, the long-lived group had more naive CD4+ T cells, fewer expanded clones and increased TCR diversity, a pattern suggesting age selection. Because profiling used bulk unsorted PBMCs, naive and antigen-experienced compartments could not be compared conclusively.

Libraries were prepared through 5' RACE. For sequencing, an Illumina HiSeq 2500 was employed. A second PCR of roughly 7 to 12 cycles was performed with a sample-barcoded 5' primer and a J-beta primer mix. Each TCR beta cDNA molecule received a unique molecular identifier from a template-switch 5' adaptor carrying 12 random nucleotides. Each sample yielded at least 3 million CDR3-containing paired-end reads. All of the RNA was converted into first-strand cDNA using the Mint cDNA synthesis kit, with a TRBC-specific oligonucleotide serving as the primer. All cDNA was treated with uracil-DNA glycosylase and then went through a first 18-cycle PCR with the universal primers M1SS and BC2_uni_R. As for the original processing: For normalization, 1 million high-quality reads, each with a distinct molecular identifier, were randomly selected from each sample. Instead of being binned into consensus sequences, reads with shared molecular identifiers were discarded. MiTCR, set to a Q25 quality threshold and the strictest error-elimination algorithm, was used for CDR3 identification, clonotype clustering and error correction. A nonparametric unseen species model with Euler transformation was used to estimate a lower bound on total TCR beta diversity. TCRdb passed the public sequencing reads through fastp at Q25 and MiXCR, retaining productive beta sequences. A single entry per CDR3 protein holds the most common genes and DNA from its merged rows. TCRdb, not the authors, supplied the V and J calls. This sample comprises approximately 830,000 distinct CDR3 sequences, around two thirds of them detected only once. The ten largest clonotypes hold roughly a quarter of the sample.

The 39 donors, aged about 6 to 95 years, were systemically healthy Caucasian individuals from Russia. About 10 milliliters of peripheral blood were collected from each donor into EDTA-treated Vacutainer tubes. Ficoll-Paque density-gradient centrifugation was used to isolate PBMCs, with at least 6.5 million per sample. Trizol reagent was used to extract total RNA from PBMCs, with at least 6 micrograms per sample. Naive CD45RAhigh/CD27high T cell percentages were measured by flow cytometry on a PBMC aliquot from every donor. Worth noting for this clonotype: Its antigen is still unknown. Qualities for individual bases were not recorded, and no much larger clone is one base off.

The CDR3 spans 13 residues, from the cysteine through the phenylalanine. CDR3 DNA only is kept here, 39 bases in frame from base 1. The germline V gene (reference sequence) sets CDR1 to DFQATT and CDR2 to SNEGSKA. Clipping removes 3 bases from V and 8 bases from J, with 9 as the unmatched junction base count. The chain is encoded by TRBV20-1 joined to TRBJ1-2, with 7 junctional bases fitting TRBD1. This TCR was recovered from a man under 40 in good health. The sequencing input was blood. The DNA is TGCAGTGCTAGGTTAGGACAGGCGCGGGGCTACACCTTC. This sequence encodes CSARLGQARGYTF.